This entry features one T cell receptor (beta chain) sequence. The isolated RNA, all of it, was reverse transcribed, so expressed TCRB transcripts were what got sequenced. Repertoires were generated with immunoSEQ multiplex PCR, while TCRdb's copy carries only in-frame clones and drops some. Of over 500,000 clones in the sample, less than 20% were seen once. This entry belongs to a study of beta chain features in type 1 diabetes. Between the trimmed V and J ends, which lost 2 bases and 2 bases, there was a span of 9 bases. CDR1 and CDR2 from the germline V gene are MDHEN and SYDVKM. CDR3 size: 14 residues.

This receptor was obtained from a man aged 18 to 29 in good health. Specimen: naive CD4+ T cells from blood. The chain combines TRBV28 with TRBJ1-2; D is unclear. CDR3 in DNA: TGTGCCAGCAGTTTAAGTGGGAACAACTATGGCTACACCTTC. This encodes CASSLSGNNYGYTF.